This entry lists 2 T cell receptor beta chains sequenced from one sample in a study of CD8 T cells in Susac syndrome (dated by TCRdb to between 2018 and 2021). Libraries came from the immunoSEQ multiplex PCR assay. RNA was extracted using the RNeasy kit, and about 0.5 to 1 microgram was reverse transcribed with random hexamers. The public reads were reprocessed in TCRdb via fastp at Q25 and MiXCR, keeping in-frame beta chains. Each entry is one CDR3 protein sequence, shown with its most common DNA and genes. This sample lists about 240,000 distinct CDR3 sequences; 96% were detected once. Jointly, the top ten make up approximately 0.094% of the sample. Sequenced sample: CD4+ T cells from PBMCs. Receptor source: a human donor with Susac syndrome.

This clonotype was picked up one time. V and J are TRBV30 and TRBJ1-1; D gene unclear. Germline CDR1 is GTSNPN and CDR2 is SVGIG (reference sequence). The length of the CDR3 is 12 residues. V gave up 2 bases and J gave up 11 bases, with 15 bases separating them. The CDR3 sequence: CAWSLSGLGAFF. The CDR3 nucleotides read TGTGCCTGGAGTCTTTCAGGCTTGGGGGCTTTCTTT.

V is TRBV7-6 and J is TRBJ2-6; D gene uncertain. The CDR3 sequence is 15 residues long. Trimming cost V 4 bases and J 4 bases, with 11 bases left between them. Germline V CDR1 and CDR2: SGHVS, FNYEAQ. The CDR3 region has the DNA TGTGCCAGCAGCTCTAACTTGGGAGGGGCCAACGTCCTGACTTTC. Protein sequence: CASSSNLGGANVLTF.